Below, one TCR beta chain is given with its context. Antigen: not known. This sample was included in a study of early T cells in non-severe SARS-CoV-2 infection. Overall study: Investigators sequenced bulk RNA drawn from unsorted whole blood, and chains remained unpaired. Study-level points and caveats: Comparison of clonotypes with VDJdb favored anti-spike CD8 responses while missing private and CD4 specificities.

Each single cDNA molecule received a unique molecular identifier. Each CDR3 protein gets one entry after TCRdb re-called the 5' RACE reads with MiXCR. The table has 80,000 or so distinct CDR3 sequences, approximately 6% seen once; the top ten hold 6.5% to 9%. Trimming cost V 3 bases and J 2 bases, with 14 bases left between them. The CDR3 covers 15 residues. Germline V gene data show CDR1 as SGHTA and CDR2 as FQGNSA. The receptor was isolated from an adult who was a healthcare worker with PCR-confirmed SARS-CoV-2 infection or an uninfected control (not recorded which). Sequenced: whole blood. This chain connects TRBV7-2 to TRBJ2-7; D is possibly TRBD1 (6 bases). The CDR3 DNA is TGTGCCAGCAGCTTCGGGACAAATAAGGCCTACGAGCAGTACTTC. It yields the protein CASSFGTNKAYEQYF.